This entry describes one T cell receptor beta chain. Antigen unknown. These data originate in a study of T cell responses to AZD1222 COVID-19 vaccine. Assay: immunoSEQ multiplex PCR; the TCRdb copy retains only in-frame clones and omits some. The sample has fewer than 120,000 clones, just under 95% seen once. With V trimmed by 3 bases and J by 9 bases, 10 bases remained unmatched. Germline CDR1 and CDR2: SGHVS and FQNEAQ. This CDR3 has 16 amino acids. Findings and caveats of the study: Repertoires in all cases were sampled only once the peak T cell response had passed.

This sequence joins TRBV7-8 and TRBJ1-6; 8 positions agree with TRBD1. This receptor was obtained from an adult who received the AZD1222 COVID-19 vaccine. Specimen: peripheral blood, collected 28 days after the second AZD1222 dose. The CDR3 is CASSFPGQGITSPLHF. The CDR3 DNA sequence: TGTGCCAGCAGCTTTCCCGGACAGGGAATTACTTCACCCCTCCACTTT.